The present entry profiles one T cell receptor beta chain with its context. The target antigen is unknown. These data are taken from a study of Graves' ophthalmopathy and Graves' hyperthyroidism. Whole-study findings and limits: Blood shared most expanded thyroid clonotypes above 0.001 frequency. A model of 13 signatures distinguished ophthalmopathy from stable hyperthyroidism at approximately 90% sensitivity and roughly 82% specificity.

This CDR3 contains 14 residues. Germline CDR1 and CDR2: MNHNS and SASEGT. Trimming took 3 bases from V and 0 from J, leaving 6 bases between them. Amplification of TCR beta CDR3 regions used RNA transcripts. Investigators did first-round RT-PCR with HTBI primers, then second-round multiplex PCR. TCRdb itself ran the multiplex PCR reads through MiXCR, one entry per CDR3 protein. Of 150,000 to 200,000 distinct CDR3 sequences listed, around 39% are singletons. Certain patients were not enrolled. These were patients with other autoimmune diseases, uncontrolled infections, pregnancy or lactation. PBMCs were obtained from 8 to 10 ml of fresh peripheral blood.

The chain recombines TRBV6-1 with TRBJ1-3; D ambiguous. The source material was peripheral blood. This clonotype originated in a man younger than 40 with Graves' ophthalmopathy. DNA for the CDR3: TGTGCCAGCAGTGACCTGAGCTCTGGAAACACCATATATTTT. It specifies CASSDLSSGNTIYF.